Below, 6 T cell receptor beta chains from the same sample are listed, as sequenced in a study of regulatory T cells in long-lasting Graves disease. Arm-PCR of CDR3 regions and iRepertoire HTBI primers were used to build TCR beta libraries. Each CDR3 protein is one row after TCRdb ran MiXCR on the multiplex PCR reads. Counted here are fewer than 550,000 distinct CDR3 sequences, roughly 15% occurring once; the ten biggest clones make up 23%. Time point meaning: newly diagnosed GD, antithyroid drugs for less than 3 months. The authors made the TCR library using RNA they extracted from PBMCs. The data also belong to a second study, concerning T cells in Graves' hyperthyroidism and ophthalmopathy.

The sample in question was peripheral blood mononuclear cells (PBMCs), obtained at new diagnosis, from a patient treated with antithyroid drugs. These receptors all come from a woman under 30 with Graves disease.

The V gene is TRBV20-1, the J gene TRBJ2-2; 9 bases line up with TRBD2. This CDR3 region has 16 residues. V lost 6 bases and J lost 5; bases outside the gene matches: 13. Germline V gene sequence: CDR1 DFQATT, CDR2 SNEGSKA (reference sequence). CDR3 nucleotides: TGCAGTGCCCCGAGGGGTCGAGCGGGAGGTACCGGGGAGCTGTTTTTT. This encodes CSAPRGRAGGTGELFF.

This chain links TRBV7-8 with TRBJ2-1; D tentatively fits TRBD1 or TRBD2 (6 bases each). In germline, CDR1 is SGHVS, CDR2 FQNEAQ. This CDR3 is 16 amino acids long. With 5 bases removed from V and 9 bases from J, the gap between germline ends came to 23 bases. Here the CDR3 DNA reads TGTGCCAGCAGCGCCAGCCGGGACTCCCTGGGGGCTGAGCAGTTCTTC. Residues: CASSASRDSLGAEQFF. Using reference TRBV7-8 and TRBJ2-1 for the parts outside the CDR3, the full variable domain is GAGVSQSPRYKVAKRGQDVALRCDPISGHVSLFWYQQALGQGPEFLTYFQNEAQLDKSGLPSDRFFAERPEGSVSTLKIQRTQQEDSAVYLCASSASRDSLGAEQFFGPGTRLTVL.

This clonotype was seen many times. CDR3 sequence reads: CASSFDGTGVYEQYF. Written as DNA, the CDR3 is TGTGCCAGCAGCTTTGACGGGACAGGGGTCTACGAGCAGTACTTC. J is TRBJ2-7 and V is TRBV11-2; TRBD1 agrees at 10 bases. CDR1 SGHAT and CDR2 FQNNGV come from the germline V gene. V was clipped by 3 bases and J by 3 bases; unmatched bases: 5. The CDR3 is 15 residues long. Full variable domain (missing parts from reference TRBV11-2 and TRBJ2-7): EAGVAQSPRYKIIEKRQSVAFWCNPISGHATLYWYQQILGQGPKLLIQFQNNGVVDDSQLPKDRFSAERLKGVDSTLKIQPAKLEDSAVYLCASSFDGTGVYEQYFGPGTRLTVT.

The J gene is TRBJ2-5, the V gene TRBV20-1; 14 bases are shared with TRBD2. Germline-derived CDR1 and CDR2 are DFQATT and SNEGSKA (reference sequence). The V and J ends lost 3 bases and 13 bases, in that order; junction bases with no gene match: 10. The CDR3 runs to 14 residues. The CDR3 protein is CSASPGTSGGMRYF. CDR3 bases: TGCAGTGCTAGTCCCGGGACTAGCGGGGGAATGAGGTACTTC.

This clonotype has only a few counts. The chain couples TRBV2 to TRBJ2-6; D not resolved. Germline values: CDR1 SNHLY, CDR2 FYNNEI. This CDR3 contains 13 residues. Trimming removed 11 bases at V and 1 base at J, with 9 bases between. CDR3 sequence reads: CASHLSGANVLTF. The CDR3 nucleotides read TGTGCCTCCCACTTGTCTGGGGCCAACGTCCTGACTTTC.

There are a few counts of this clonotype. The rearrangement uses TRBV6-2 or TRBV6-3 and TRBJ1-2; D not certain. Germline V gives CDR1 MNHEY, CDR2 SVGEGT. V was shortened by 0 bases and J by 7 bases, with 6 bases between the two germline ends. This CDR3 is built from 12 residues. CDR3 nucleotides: TGTGCCAGCAGTTACTCGAGCGGTGGCTACACCTTC. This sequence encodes CASSYSSGGYTF.